The 29 T cell receptor beta chains in this list originate from one sample, sequenced in a study of Ad26.COV2.S vaccination and SARS-CoV-2 variants. The repertoire was sequenced with immunoSEQ multiplex PCR; TCRdb's copy has only in-frame clones and lacks some. The sample carries 300,000 to 350,000 clones, just under 85% recorded once. As for treatment: around 19 received Ad26.COV2.S at low or high dose, single or two shots; about five received placebo; per-sample allocation not given. Repertoires come from day 63 after the first vaccine or placebo injection. The sample consisted of peripheral blood, taken in a trial of Ad26.COV2.S vaccine versus placebo. The receptors were gathered from a person aged 18-60 years who received the Ad26.COV2.S COVID-19 vaccine or a placebo.

The rearrangement uses TRBV5-8 and TRBJ1-4; D unresolved. In germline, CDR1 is SGHTS, CDR2 YDEGEE. Trimming stripped 4 bases from V and 7 bases from J, with 11 bases between. The CDR3 sequence is 13 residues long. In nucleotides, the CDR3 is TGTGCCAGCAGCCCGGACCTAGGTGAAAAACTGTTTTTT. Its translation: CASSPDLGEKLFF.

There are a few counts of this clone. V gene TRBV6-5 combines with J gene TRBJ2-7, with D possibly TRBD1 on 6 matching bases. The CDR3 contains 13 residues. V was clipped by 5 bases and J by 6 bases, with 14 bases between them. In germline, CDR1 is MNHEY, CDR2 SVGAGI. The CDR3 DNA reads TGTGCCAGCAGTAAGGACAGCTCCCTCGAGCAGTACTTC. Encoded protein: CASSKDSSLEQYF.

This clone has only one observation. The chain couples TRBV14 to TRBJ1-6, with TRBD1 matching 7 bases. The CDR3 is 14 amino acids. CDR1 SGHDN and CDR2 FVKESK come from the germline V gene. Trimming at V came to 6 bases and at J to 8 bases, leaving 7 bases not matched to a gene. CDR3 bases: TGTGCCAGCAGGCCGACAGGGACCCATTCACCCCTCCACTTT. Amino acid sequence: CASRPTGTHSPLHF.

The J gene is TRBJ2-7, the V gene TRBV27; D is undetermined. The CDR3 loop spans 13 amino acids. CDR1 MNHEY and CDR2 SMNVEV come from the germline V gene (reference sequence). The V end lost 2 bases, the J end lost 0 bases, and 5 bases lay between the germline ends. CDR3 residues: CASSLQVSYEQYF. As DNA, the CDR3 is TGTGCCAGCAGTTTACAAGTCTCCTACGAGCAGTACTTC.

V gene TRBV30 combines with J gene TRBJ2-1; 7 bases are shared with TRBD2. Per the germline V gene, CDR1 is GTSNPN and CDR2 is SVGIG (reference sequence). The CDR3 runs to 18 residues. V gave up 1 base and J gave up 6 bases; unmatched junction bases: 18. This chain's CDR3 is CAWSELGLHPVSFNEQFF. DNA of the CDR3: TGTGCCTGGAGTGAATTGGGACTACATCCCGTCAGCTTCAATGAGCAGTTCTTC.

The chain uses TRBV2 and TRBJ1-6; the D gene is possibly TRBD1 (5 bases). V shed 3 bases and J shed 10 bases, with 13 bases lying between them. The CDR3 totals 14 residues. Germline CDR1 and CDR2: SNHLY and FYNNEI. The CDR3 spells CASSEERGRSPLHF. CDR3 bases: TGTGCCAGCAGTGAGGAGAGGGGTAGGTCACCCCTCCACTTT.

The chain joins TRBV19 to TRBJ1-1, with TRBD1 identical over 9 bases. The CDR3 has 14 amino acids. Trimming removed 6 bases from V and 3 bases from J; junction bases left unmatched: 5. Per the germline V gene, CDR1 is LNHDA and CDR2 is SQIVND (reference sequence). CDR3 nucleotide sequence: TGTGCCAGTAGGGATACAGGGGGCGACACTGAAGCTTTCTTT. Residues: CASRDTGGDTEAFF. The full variable domain, in which reference TRBV19 and TRBJ1-1 provide the parts outside the CDR3, is DGGITQSPKYLFRKEGQNVTLSCEQNLNHDAMYWYRQDPGQGLRLIYYSQIVNDFQKGDIAEGYSVSREKKESFPLTVTSAQKNPTAFYLCASRDTGGDTEAFFGQGTRLTVV.

The gene calls are TRBV19 and TRBJ2-3; D remains ambiguous. Germline CDR1 is LNHDA and CDR2 is SQIVND (reference sequence). V gave up 6 bases and J gave up 1 base, with 11 bases separating them. This CDR3 has 14 residues. This CDR3 is CASRYRWGTDTQYF. The CDR3 region has the DNA TGTGCCAGTAGGTATAGGTGGGGCACAGATACGCAGTATTTT.

The chain recombines TRBV18 with TRBJ2-2; D is unclear. This CDR3 comprises 16 residues. V was clipped by 3 bases and J by 4 bases, with 15 bases between them. Germline loops: CDR1 KGHSH, CDR2 LQKENI. As DNA, the CDR3 is TGTGCCAGCTCACCCCAAAAGACCTATGGCACCGGGGAGCTGTTTTTT. As protein: CASSPQKTYGTGELFF.

This chain connects TRBV24-1 to TRBJ1-5; D call uncertain. CDR1 and CDR2 from the germline V gene are KGHDR and SFDVKD. V was clipped by 0 bases and J by 4 bases, with 3 bases between them. The CDR3 has 13 residues. In nucleotides, the CDR3 is TGTGCCACCAGTGATTTGGGAAATCAGCCCCAGCATTTT. Translated, it gives CATSDLGNQPQHF.

The V and J genes are TRBV5-1 and TRBJ1-1; a possible D gene is TRBD1 (5 bases). Germline-derived CDR1 and CDR2 are SGHRS and YFSETQ. Between the trimmed V and J ends, which lost 0 bases and 0 bases, there was a span of 9 bases. CDR3 length equals 15 residues. This CDR3 reads CASSLAPTVNTEAFF. CDR3 nucleotides: TGCGCCAGCAGCTTGGCCCCGACAGTGAACACTGAAGCTTTCTTT.

This chain joins TRBV7-3 and TRBJ1-1; D uncertain. V was clipped by 4 bases and J by 7 bases, with 13 bases between them. The CDR3 runs 13 residues. Germline CDR1 reads SGHTA; CDR2 reads FQGTGA. This chain's CDR3 is CASSSVHGGEAFF. For the CDR3, the DNA is TGTGCCAGCAGCTCGGTCCATGGCGGTGAAGCTTTCTTT.

The chain uses TRBV29-1 and TRBJ1-1; TRBD1 matches at 8 bases. Germline V gene sequence: CDR1 SQVTM, CDR2 ANQGSEA. V lost 7 bases, J lost 5 bases, and 6 bases stayed unmatched. This CDR3 contains 12 residues. The CDR3 protein is CSAGQGETEAFF. In DNA, the CDR3 is TGCAGCGCCGGACAGGGCGAGACTGAAGCTTTCTTT. Drawing the rest from reference TRBV29-1 and TRBJ1-1, the complete variable domain is SAVISQKPSRDICQRGTSLTIQCQVDSQVTMMFWYRQQPGQSLTLIATANQGSEATYESGFVIDKFPISRPNLTFSTLTVSNMSPEDSSIYLCSAGQGETEAFFGQGTRLTVV.

This chain connects TRBV2 to TRBJ1-5; no clear D gene. Trimming took off 0 bases at V and 11 bases at J, with 17 bases between the two ends. Germline CDR1 reads SNHLY; CDR2 reads FYNNEI. This CDR3 has 15 residues. The CDR3 DNA reads TGTGCCAGCAGTGAAGCTCGTGGAAACGGGCCATCCCAGCATTTT. It is translated as CASSEARGNGPSQHF.

For this clone: Relative to the germline gene, one junction end is altered; a read error may explain this. The sample has other DNA sequences that encode this CDR3 too. This chain uses TRBV27 with TRBJ1-6; 10 bases agree with TRBD1. This CDR3 comprises 16 residues. Germline loops: CDR1 MNHEY, CDR2 SMNVEV (reference sequence). The CDR3 spells CASSLATGTGDSPLHF. DNA for the CDR3: TGTGCCAGTAGTTTAGCGACCGGGACAGGGGATTCACCCCTCCACTTT.

The chain carries TRBV7-8 and TRBJ1-4; D ambiguous. CDR1 and CDR2 (germline): SGHVS, FQNEAQ. The V gene lost 3 bases and the J gene lost 10 bases, with 15 bases spanning the gap. This CDR3 is built from 14 residues. The chain's CDR3 is CASSFIGFSSKLFF. CDR3 DNA sequence: TGTGCCAGCAGCTTTATTGGCTTTAGTTCAAAACTGTTTTTT. Based on the CDR3 plus reference TRBV7-8 and TRBJ1-4, the full variable domain is GAGVSQSPRYKVAKRGQDVALRCDPISGHVSLFWYQQALGQGPEFLTYFQNEAQLDKSGLPSDRFFAERPEGSVSTLKIQRTQQEDSAVYLCASSFIGFSSKLFFGSGTQLSVL.

V and J are TRBV5-1 and TRBJ1-1; TRBD1 aligns across 9 bases. The CDR3 length is 15 residues. With V trimmed by 3 bases and J by 4 bases, 7 bases remained unmatched. Per germline, CDR1 SGHRS and CDR2 YFSETQ. The CDR3 loop reads CASSWGQGGSTEAFF. The CDR3 nucleotides read TGCGCCAGCAGCTGGGGACAGGGTGGGAGCACTGAAGCTTTCTTT.

This clone is a singleton in its sample. The V call is TRBV24-1, the J call TRBJ2-1, with D perhaps TRBD1 (6 bases). This CDR3 has 15 residues. V dropped 4 bases and J dropped 12 bases, with 21 bases sitting between them. Germline V gene lookup returns CDR1 KGHDR and CDR2 SFDVKD. The CDR3 spells CATSDRRPGHARQFF. The CDR3 nucleotides are TGTGCCACCAGTGACCGAAGACCGGGACACGCGAGGCAGTTCTTC.

The chain combines TRBV11-2 with TRBJ1-4; D is possibly TRBD1 (5 bases). Germline V gene sequence: CDR1 SGHAT, CDR2 FQNNGV. CDR3 size: 13 residues. V was shortened by 8 bases and J by 7 bases, with 14 bases between the two germline ends. In DNA form, the CDR3 reads TGTGCCAGCTCCGCAGGGAGTAGTGAAAAACTGTTTTTT. Translation gives CASSAGSSEKLFF. The variable domain in full, completed from reference TRBV11-2 and TRBJ1-4, reads EAGVAQSPRYKIIEKRQSVAFWCNPISGHATLYWYQQILGQGPKLLIQFQNNGVVDDSQLPKDRFSAERLKGVDSTLKIQPAKLEDSAVYLCASSAGSSEKLFFGSGTQLSVL.

This chain joins TRBV5-1 and TRBJ1-6; perhaps TRBD1 as D (6 bases). CDR3 length equals 15 residues. Germline CDR1 reads SGHRS; CDR2 reads YFSETQ. The ends were cut back, 5 bases at V and 1 base at J, with 10 bases in the middle. The CDR3 DNA reads TGCGCCAGCAGAACAGGGCTTTCCTATAATTCACCCCTCCACTTT. Protein product: CASRTGLSYNSPLHF. The full variable domain, rest sourced from reference TRBV5-1 and TRBJ1-6, is KAGVTQTPRYLIKTRGQQVTLSCSPISGHRSVSWYQQTPGQGLQFLFEYFSETQRNKGNFPGRFSGRQFSNSRSEMNVSTLELGDSALYLCASRTGLSYNSPLHFGNGTRLTVT.

The CDR3 sequence is CASAGTGGEQPQHF. The CDR3 DNA reads as TGTGCCAGCGCCGGGACAGGGGGCGAACAGCCCCAGCATTTT. The chain carries TRBV2 and TRBJ1-5, with 12 bases aligning to TRBD1. This CDR3 region has 14 residues. The germline gives CDR1 SNHLY, CDR2 FYNNEI. The V segment lost 8 bases and the J segment 7 bases; nucleotides outside the gene matches: 6.

V is TRBV6-2 or TRBV6-3 and J is TRBJ1-2; TRBD1 aligns across 7 bases. The germline gives CDR1 MNHEY, CDR2 SVGEGT. V lost 4 bases and J lost 3; bases outside the gene matches: 8. CDR3 length: 15 residues. The CDR3 nucleotides are TGTGCCAGCAGTTCCTACAGGGGAGGCGACTATGGCTACACCTTC. This encodes CASSSYRGGDYGYTF.

This clone was seen a few times. This rearrangement joins TRBV28 to TRBJ1-6; a weak D match, TRBD1 (6 bases). V lost 6 bases, J lost 7 bases, and 16 bases lay in between. Germline V gene sequence: CDR1 MDHEN, CDR2 SYDVKM. The CDR3 is 15 amino acids. In nucleotides, the CDR3 is TGTGCCAGCAGCTCGTTAGGGGGGCGGAATTCACCCCTCCACTTT. Translation: CASSSLGGRNSPLHF.

V is TRBV7-2 and J is TRBJ2-7; 8 positions agree with TRBD1. The CDR3 totals 14 residues. Per germline, CDR1 SGHTA and CDR2 FQGNSA. The V segment lost 4 bases and the J segment 2 bases; nucleotides outside the gene matches: 4. CDR3 coding DNA: TGTGCCAGCAGCTCCGGGACAGGCGCCTACGAGCAGTACTTC. It codes for CASSSGTGAYEQYF.

The chain couples TRBV19 to TRBJ2-6; either TRBD1 or TRBD2 may supply D (5 bases each). Germline V lookup: CDR1 LNHDA, CDR2 SQIVND (reference sequence). V lost 6 bases, J lost 0 bases, and 15 bases lay in between. The CDR3 has 17 residues. This CDR3 is CASRISGPLSGANVLTF. The DNA of the CDR3 is TGTGCCAGTAGGATATCGGGGCCGCTCTCTGGGGCCAACGTCCTGACTTTC.

The CDR3 reads CASSRRGQETQYF. CDR3 sequence (DNA): TGTGCCAGCTCACGACGAGGGCAAGAGACCCAGTACTTC. The chain joins TRBV18 to TRBJ2-5, with D maybe TRBD2 (5 bases). There are 13 residues in the CDR3. Germline CDR1 reads KGHSH; CDR2 reads LQKENI. Trimming removed 4 bases at V and 2 bases at J, with 8 bases between.

The rearrangement joins TRBV11-2 to TRBJ2-3, with 10 bases lining up with TRBD2. Germline loops: CDR1 SGHAT, CDR2 FQNNGV. The CDR3 covers 17 residues. The V gene end was trimmed by 5 bases and the J gene end by 5 bases; junction bases not matched to a gene: 13. In DNA form, the CDR3 reads TGTGCCAGCAGCCTACCACCACTAGCGGGGAAGGTAGATACGCAGTATTTT. Protein product: CASSLPPLAGKVDTQYF.

This chain links TRBV27 with TRBJ2-5, with D maybe TRBD1 (6 bases). The V end lost 4 bases, the J end lost 2 bases, and 14 bases lay between the germline ends. The germline V gene encodes CDR1 MNHEY and CDR2 SMNVEV (reference sequence). The CDR3 totals 15 residues. Written as DNA, the CDR3 is TGTGCCAGCAGTTCCGGGACAACCTATCAAGAGACCCAGTACTTC. Encoded protein: CASSSGTTYQETQYF.

The chain carries TRBV18 and TRBJ2-1; 8 nucleotides match TRBD2. The CDR3 is 15 residues long. Trimming at V came to 3 bases and at J to 5 bases, leaving 6 bases not matched to a gene. The germline V gene has CDR1 KGHSH and CDR2 LQKENI. As DNA, the CDR3 is TGTGCCAGCTCACCTTACGGGGGGGCCCACAATGAGCAGTTCTTC. It specifies CASSPYGGAHNEQFF.